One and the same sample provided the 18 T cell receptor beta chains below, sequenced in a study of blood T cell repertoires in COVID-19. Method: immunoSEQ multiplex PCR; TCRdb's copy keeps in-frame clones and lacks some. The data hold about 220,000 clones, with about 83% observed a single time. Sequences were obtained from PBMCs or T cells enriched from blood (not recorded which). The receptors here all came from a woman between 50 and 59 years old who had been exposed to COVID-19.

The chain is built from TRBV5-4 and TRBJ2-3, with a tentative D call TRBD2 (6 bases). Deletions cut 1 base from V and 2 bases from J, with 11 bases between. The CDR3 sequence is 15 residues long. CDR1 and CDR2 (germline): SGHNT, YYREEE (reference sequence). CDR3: CASSLLRGITDTQYF. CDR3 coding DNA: TGTGCCAGCAGCTTGCTCCGGGGGATCACAGATACGCAGTATTTT.

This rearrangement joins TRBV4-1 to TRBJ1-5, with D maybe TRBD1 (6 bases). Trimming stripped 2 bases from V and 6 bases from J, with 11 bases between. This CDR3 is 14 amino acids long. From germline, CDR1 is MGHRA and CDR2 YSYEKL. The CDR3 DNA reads TGCGCCAGCAGCCAAATACAGGGATTTCAGCCCCAGCATTTT. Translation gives CASSQIQGFQPQHF.

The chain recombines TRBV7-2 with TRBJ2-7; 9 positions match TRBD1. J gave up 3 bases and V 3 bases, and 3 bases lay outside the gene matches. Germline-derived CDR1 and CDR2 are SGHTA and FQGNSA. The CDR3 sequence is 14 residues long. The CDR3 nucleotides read TGTGCCAGCAGCTTTGACAGGGGGTACTACGAGCAGTACTTC. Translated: CASSFDRGYYEQYF. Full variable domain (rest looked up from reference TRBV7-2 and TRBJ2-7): GAGVSQSPSNKVTEKGKDVELRCDPISGHTALYWYRQSLGQGLEFLIYFQGNSAPDKSGLPSDRFSAERTGGSVSTLTIQRTQQEDSAVYLCASSFDRGYYEQYFGPGTRLTVT.

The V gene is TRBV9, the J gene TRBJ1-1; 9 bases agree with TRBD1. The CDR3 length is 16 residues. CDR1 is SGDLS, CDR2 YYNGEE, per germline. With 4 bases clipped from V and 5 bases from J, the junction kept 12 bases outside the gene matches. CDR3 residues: CASSILLGTGSTEAFF. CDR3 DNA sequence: TGTGCCAGCAGCATTCTTTTGGGGACAGGGAGTACTGAAGCTTTCTTT.

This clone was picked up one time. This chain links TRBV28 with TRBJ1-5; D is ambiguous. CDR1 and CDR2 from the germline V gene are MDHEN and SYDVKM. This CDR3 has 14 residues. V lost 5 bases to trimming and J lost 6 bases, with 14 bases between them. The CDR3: CASSPPGKVQPQHF. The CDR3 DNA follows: TGTGCCAGCAGTCCCCCGGGTAAAGTTCAGCCCCAGCATTTT.

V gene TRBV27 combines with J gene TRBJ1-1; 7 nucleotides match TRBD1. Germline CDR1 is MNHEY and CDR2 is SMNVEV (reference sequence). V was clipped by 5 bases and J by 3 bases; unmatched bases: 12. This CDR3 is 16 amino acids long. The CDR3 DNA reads TGTGCCAGCAGTAAGGGGACAGCTCTGAGGGACACTGAAGCTTTCTTT. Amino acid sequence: CASSKGTALRDTEAFF.

CDR3 residues: CASTGQRNTEAFF. CDR3 bases: TGCGCCAGCACGGGACAGAGAAACACTGAAGCTTTCTTT. The chain links TRBV4-3 to TRBJ1-1; TRBD1 matches at 7 bases. V dropped 7 bases and J dropped 2; count of bases not matched to a gene: 4. The germline V gene has CDR1 LGHNA and CDR2 YSLEER. This CDR3 has 13 amino acids.

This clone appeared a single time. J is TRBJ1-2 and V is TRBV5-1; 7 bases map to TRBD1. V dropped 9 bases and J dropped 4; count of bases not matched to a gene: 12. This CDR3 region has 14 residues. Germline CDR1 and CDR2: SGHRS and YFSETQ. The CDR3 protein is CATNPGSGGYGYTF. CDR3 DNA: TGCGCCACCAACCCGGGGTCAGGGGGCTATGGCTACACCTTC. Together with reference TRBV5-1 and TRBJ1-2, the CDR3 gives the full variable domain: KAGVTQTPRYLIKTRGQQVTLSCSPISGHRSVSWYQQTPGQGLQFLFEYFSETQRNKGNFPGRFSGRQFSNSRSEMNVSTLELGDSALYLCATNPGSGGYGYTFGSGTRLTVV.

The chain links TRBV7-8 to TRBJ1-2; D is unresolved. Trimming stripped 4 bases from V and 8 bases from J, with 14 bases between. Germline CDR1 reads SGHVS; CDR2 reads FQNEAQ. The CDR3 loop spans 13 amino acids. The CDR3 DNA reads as TGTGCCAGCAGCTCCCAGCGTGCTTCGGGCTACACCTTC. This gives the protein CASSSQRASGYTF.

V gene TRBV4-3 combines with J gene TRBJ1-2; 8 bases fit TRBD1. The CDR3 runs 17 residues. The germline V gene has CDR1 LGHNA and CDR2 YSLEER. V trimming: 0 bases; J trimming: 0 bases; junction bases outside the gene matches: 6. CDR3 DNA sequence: TGCGCCAGCAGCCAAGATCACGTGACAGGGGCTAACTATGGCTACACCTTC. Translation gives CASSQDHVTGANYGYTF.

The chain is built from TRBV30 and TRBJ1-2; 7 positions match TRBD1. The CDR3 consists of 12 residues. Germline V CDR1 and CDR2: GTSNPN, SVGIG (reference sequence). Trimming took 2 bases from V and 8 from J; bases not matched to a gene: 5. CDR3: CAWSTDREGYTF. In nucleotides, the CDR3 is TGTGCCTGGAGTACCGACAGGGAGGGCTACACCTTC.

CDR3 loop: CASSLGGSHREKLFF. The CDR3 nucleotides are TGTGCCAGCAGCTTAGGCGGCTCCCATCGGGAAAAACTGTTTTTT. The chain combines TRBV11-2 with TRBJ1-4, with unresolved D. Trimming left V 1 base short and J 8 bases short, with 14 bases between. CDR1 and CDR2 from the germline V gene are SGHAT and FQNNGV. CDR3 length: 15 residues.

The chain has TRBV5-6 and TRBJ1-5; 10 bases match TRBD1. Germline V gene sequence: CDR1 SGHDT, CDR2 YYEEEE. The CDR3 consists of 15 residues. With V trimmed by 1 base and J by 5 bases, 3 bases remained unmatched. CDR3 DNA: TGTGCCAGCAGCTTGACCGGGACAGGGGATCAGCCCCAGCATTTT. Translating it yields CASSLTGTGDQPQHF.

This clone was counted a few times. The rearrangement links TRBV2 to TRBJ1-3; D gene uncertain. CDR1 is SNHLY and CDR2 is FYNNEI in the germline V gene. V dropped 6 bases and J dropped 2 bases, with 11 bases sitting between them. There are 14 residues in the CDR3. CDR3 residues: CASRALTPGNTIYF. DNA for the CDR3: TGTGCCAGCAGGGCCCTGACACCTGGAAACACCATATATTTT. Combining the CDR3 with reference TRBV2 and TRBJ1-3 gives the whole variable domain EPEVTQTPSHQVTQMGQEVILRCVPISNHLYFYWYRQILGQKVEFLVSFYNNEISEKSEIFDDQFSVERPDGSNFTLKIRSTKLEDSAMYFCASRALTPGNTIYFGEGSWLTVV.

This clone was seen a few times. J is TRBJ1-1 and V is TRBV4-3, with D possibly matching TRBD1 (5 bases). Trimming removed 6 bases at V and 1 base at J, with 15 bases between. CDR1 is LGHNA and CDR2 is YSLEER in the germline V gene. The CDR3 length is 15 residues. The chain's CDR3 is CASRPGGVGNTEAFF. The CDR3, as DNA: TGCGCCAGCAGACCGGGGGGGGTAGGGAACACTGAAGCTTTCTTT.

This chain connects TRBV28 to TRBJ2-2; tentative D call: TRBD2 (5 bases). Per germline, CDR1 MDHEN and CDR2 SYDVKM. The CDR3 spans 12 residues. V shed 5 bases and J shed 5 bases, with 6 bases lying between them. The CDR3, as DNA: TGTGCCAGCAGTCCGGGGACCGGGGAGCTGTTTTTT. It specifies CASSPGTGELFF.

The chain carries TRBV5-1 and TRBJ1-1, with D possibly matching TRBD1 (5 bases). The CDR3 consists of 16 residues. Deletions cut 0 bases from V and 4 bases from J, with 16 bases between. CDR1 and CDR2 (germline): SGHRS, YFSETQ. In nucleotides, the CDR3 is TGCGCCAGCAGCTTGGTCTGGCAGGGAATAGGCACTGAAGCTTTCTTT. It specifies CASSLVWQGIGTEAFF.

The CDR3 sequence: CASSLGAGASTDTQYF. Written as DNA, the CDR3 is TGTGCCAGCAGCTTGGGAGCGGGGGCTAGCACAGATACGCAGTATTTT. The chain employs TRBV7-6 and TRBJ2-3, with 8 positions matching TRBD2. Germline values: CDR1 SGHVS, CDR2 FNYEAQ. There are 16 residues in the CDR3. Trimming at V came to 3 bases and at J to 0 bases, leaving 5 bases not matched to a gene.